What follows are 15 T cell receptor beta chains derived from one specimen sequenced in a study of regulatory T cells in long-lasting Graves disease. Arm-PCR with iRepertoire HTBI primers amplified the CDR3 regions for these TCR beta libraries. TCRdb analysed the multiplex PCR reads with MiXCR anew, one entry per CDR3 protein. The repertoire has over 300,000 distinct CDR3 sequences, 15% to 20% of them found once; the top ten carry roughly 27%. Time point defined: persistent/refractory GD, antithyroid drugs over 5 years with positive TRAb. RNA extracted from PBMCs served as the sequencing template. The sample here was peripheral blood mononuclear cells (PBMCs), taken when the disease was refractory, from a patient treated with antithyroid drugs. These receptor sequences come from a female donor with Graves disease.

This chain connects TRBV27 to TRBJ2-5; D gene unclear. The CDR3 loop spans 15 amino acids. Looked up from germline, CDR1 is MNHEY and CDR2 is SMNVEV (reference sequence). Trimming removed 8 bases from V and 0 bases from J, with 16 bases in between. The CDR3 sequence is CASSKTWQDQETQYF. The DNA for the CDR3 is TGTGCCAGCTCCAAGACGTGGCAGGACCAAGAGACCCAGTACTTC.

The chain uses TRBV5-1 and TRBJ1-1; D unresolved. V lost 5 bases and J lost 1, with 21 bases in between. The length of the CDR3 is 17 residues. Germline CDR1 is SGHRS and CDR2 is YFSETQ. CDR3 nucleotides: TGCGCCAGCAGGGAACAAATTCGGGAGAGATCGAACACTGAAGCTTTCTTT. This encodes CASREQIRERSNTEAFF.

This clonotype was picked up many times. The rearrangement joins TRBV28 to TRBJ2-4; D possibly corresponds to TRBD1 (5 bases). Germline CDR1 is MDHEN and CDR2 is SYDVKM. The CDR3 extends over 16 amino acids. Trimming pared 1 base from V and 0 bases from J, leaving 10 bases between. This chain's CDR3 is CASSLFGALAKNIQYF. As DNA, the CDR3 is TGTGCCAGCAGTTTATTTGGGGCACTAGCCAAAAACATTCAGTACTTC.

This clonotype was recorded many times. The V gene is TRBV5-4, the J gene TRBJ2-7, with D possibly being TRBD1 (5 bases). The V gene lost 1 base and the J gene lost 5 bases, with 7 bases spanning the gap. This CDR3 comprises 12 residues. The germline V gene has CDR1 SGHNT and CDR2 YYREEE (reference sequence). The chain's CDR3 is CASSLTGHEQYF. In nucleotides, the CDR3 is TGTGCCAGCAGCTTGACAGGACACGAGCAGTACTTC.

This clonotype was observed at least ten times. The chain is built from TRBV20-1 and TRBJ2-2, with D possibly TRBD2 on 5 matching bases. Trimming took 0 bases from V and 6 from J, leaving 5 bases between them. The CDR3 spans 12 residues. Germline-derived CDR1 and CDR2 are DFQATT and SNEGSKA (reference sequence). The CDR3 DNA reads as TGCAGTGCTAGAGAGGGAGCCGGGGAGCTGTTTTTT. This encodes CSAREGAGELFF.

This clonotype was counted only a few times. V gene TRBV18 combines with J gene TRBJ1-2, with 10 bases fitting TRBD1. Unmatched junction bases numbered 9, after V lost 6 bases and J lost 2 bases. There are 16 residues in the CDR3. Germline CDR1 is KGHSH and CDR2 is LQKENI. The CDR3 nucleotides are TGTGCCAGCTCTCGACAGGGGGCGATTAGGAACTATGGCTACACCTTC. Translated: CASSRQGAIRNYGYTF.

The rearrangement uses TRBV11-2 and TRBJ2-3; tentatively, D is TRBD2 (5 bases). V shed 1 base and J shed 1 base, with 9 bases lying between them. This CDR3 region has 15 residues. Germline assignment: CDR1 SGHAT and CDR2 FQNNGV. Here the CDR3 DNA reads TGTGCCAGCAGCTTAGGAGGGTTTGGCACAGATACGCAGTATTTT. Translated, it gives CASSLGGFGTDTQYF.

This clonotype was counted at least ten times. The chain combines TRBV11-2 with TRBJ1-5; TRBD1 agrees at 7 bases. The junction had 4 bases not matched to a gene; V was cut back by 6 bases and J by 5 bases. Germline assignment: CDR1 SGHAT and CDR2 FQNNGV. This CDR3 is 13 amino acids long. The CDR3 spells CASSFTGDQPQHF. CDR3 DNA sequence: TGTGCCAGCAGTTTTACAGGGGATCAGCCCCAGCATTTT.

This clonotype was seen ten or more times. In DNA, the CDR3 is TGTGCCAGCAGTAGATATTTGGGGGAAAAACTGTTTTTT. It is translated as CASSRYLGEKLFF. The V gene is TRBV12-3 or TRBV12-4, the J gene TRBJ1-4; D uncertain. The length of the CDR3 is 13 residues. Trimming took 5 bases from V and 8 from J, leaving 12 bases between them.

This chain connects TRBV25-1 to TRBJ1-3; D unresolved. CDR3 length equals 17 residues. Trimming left V 1 base short and J 0 bases short, with 13 bases between. CDR1 MGHDK and CDR2 SYGVNS come from the germline V gene. This CDR3 is CASSESGWQISGNTIYF. The CDR3, as DNA: TGTGCCAGCAGTGAATCTGGTTGGCAGATCTCTGGAAACACCATATATTTT.

This chain links TRBV4-1 with TRBJ2-1, with D perhaps being TRBD1 or TRBD2 (5 bases each). This CDR3 spans 16 amino acids. Between the trimmed V and J ends, which lost 5 bases and 2 bases, there was a span of 16 bases. The V gene's germline CDR1 is MGHRA and CDR2 YSYEKL. The CDR3 here is CASSWGRTRPYNEQFF. CDR3 nucleotides: TGCGCCAGCAGCTGGGGACGGACGCGGCCCTACAATGAGCAGTTCTTC.

This clonotype has a count of ten or more. The chain carries TRBV7-3 and TRBJ2-2, with D unclear. V was pared by 1 base and J by 0 bases, with 6 bases between. The CDR3 extends over 15 amino acids. Germline CDR1 reads SGHTA; CDR2 reads FQGTGA. This CDR3 is CASSLNPTNTGELFF. The CDR3 DNA reads TGTGCCAGCAGCTTAAACCCCACGAACACCGGGGAGCTGTTTTTT.

This clonotype was detected ten times or more. The chain has TRBV28 and TRBJ1-5, with D unclear. CDR1 is MDHEN and CDR2 is SYDVKM in the germline V gene. The V end was cut by 6 bases, the J end by 7 bases, with 10 bases between. CDR3 size: 12 residues. CDR3 protein: CASSGRRQPQHF. The CDR3 nucleotides are TGTGCCAGCAGCGGACGACGGCAGCCCCAGCATTTT.

This clonotype was seen repeatedly, ten times or more. This rearrangement joins TRBV9 to TRBJ2-5, with D perhaps TRBD2 (6 bases). This CDR3 contains 14 residues. V lost 4 bases, J lost 2 bases, and 12 bases lay in between. Germline V gene data show CDR1 as SGDLS and CDR2 as YYNGEE. This CDR3 is CASSLHREQETQYF. CDR3 coding DNA: TGTGCCAGCAGCTTACACCGGGAGCAAGAGACCCAGTACTTC.

This clonotype was detected only a few times. The V gene is TRBV7-8, the J gene TRBJ1-4, with a weak D call TRBD1 (5 bases). Germline-derived CDR1 and CDR2 are SGHVS and FQNEAQ. V was trimmed by 1 base and J by 6 bases, leaving 18 bases between them. This CDR3 has 17 residues. In DNA, the CDR3 is TGTGCCAGCAGCTTAGGTCAGGGCATAAGTGGTTATGAAAAACTGTTTTTT. This gives the protein CASSLGQGISGYEKLFF.